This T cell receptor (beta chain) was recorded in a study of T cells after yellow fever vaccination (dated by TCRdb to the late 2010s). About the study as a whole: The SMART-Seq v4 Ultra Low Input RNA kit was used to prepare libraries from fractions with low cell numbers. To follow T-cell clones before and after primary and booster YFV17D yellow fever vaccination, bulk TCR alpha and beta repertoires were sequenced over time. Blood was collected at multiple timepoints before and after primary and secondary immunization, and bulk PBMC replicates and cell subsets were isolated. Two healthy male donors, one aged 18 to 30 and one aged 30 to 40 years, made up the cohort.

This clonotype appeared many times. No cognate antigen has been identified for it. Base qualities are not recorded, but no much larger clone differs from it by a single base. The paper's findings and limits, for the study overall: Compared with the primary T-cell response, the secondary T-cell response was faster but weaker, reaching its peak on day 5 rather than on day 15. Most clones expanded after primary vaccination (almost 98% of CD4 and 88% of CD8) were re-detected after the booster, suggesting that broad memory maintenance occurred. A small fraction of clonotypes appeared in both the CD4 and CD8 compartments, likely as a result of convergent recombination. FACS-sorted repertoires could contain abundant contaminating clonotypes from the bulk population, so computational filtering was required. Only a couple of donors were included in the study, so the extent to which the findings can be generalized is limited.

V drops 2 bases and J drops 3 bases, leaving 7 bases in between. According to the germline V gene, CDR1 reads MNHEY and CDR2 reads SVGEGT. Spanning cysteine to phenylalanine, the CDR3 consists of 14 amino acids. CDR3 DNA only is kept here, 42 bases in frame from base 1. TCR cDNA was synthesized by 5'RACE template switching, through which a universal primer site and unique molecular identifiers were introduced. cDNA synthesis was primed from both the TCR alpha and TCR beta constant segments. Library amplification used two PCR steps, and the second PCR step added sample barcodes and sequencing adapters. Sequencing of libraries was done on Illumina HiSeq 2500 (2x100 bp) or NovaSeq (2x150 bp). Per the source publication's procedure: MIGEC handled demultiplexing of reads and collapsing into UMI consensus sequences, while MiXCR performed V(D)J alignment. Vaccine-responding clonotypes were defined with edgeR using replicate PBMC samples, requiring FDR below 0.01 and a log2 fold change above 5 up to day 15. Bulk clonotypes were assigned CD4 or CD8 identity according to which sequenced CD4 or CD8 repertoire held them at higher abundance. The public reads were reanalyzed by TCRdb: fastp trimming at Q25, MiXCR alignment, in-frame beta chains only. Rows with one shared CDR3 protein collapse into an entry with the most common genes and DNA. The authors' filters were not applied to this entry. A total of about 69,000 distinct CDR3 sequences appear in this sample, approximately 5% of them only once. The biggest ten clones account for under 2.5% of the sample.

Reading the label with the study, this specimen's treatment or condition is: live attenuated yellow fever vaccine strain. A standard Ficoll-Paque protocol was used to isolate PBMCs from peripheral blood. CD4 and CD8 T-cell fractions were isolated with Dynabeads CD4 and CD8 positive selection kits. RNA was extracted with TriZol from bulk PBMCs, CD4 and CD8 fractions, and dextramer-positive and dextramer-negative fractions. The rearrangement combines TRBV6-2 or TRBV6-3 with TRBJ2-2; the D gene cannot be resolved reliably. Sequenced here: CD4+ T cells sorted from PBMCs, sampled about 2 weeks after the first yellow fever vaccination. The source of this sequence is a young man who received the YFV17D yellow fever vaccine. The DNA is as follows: TGTGCCAGCAGTTACCGAAGCGACACCGGGGAGCTGTTTTTT. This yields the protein CASSYRSDTGELFF.